These 19 T cell receptor beta chains came from one sample sequenced in a study of blood T cell repertoires in COVID-19. Repertoires were generated with immunoSEQ multiplex PCR, while TCRdb's copy carries only in-frame clones and drops some. Here the sample spans 85,000 to 95,000 clones, 87% being singletons. Sequencing input: peripheral blood. The source is a woman at least 80 years old with acute or convalescent COVID-19.

The chain uses TRBV3-1 (or the pseudogene TRBV3-2) and TRBJ2-3; 12 bases are shared with TRBD2. The CDR3 loop spans 16 amino acids. CDR1 is LGHDT and CDR2 is YNNKEL in the germline V gene (reference sequence). The trim removed 0 bases at V and 10 bases at J, leaving 8 bases unmatched. DNA for the CDR3: TGTGCCAGCAGCCAAGAGGGGCTAGCGGGAGGGCTTGCGCAGTATTTT. It translates to CASSQEGLAGGLAQYF.

The chain carries TRBV7-2 and TRBJ2-7; D is ambiguous. Trimming removed 2 bases from V and 5 bases from J, with 13 bases in between. The germline V gene has CDR1 SGHTA and CDR2 FQGNSA. The CDR3 length is 14 residues. The CDR3, as DNA: TGTGCCAGCAGCTTAAGTGTTACACCCCACGAGCAGTACTTC. It specifies CASSLSVTPHEQYF.

V gene TRBV2 combines with J gene TRBJ1-4; D is possibly TRBD1 (6 bases). Germline V gene lookup returns CDR1 SNHLY and CDR2 FYNNEI. The CDR3 is made up of 14 amino acids. The V and J ends lost 5 bases and 8 bases respectively, with 15 bases between them. The CDR3 is CASSSSTGREKLFF. The CDR3 DNA follows: TGTGCCAGCAGTTCAAGCACAGGGCGGGAAAAACTGTTTTTT.

V and J are TRBV29-1 and TRBJ1-4; the D gene is possibly TRBD1 (5 bases). Germline V lookup: CDR1 SQVTM, CDR2 ANQGSEA. The CDR3 consists of 14 residues. Trimming stripped 6 bases from V and 5 bases from J, with 16 bases between. Written as DNA, the CDR3 is TGCAGCGTGGCCCCGGGACTTCCAAATGAAAAACTGTTTTTT. Protein sequence: CSVAPGLPNEKLFF. Looking up the rest from reference TRBV29-1 and TRBJ1-4 gives the full variable domain: SAVISQKPSRDICQRGTSLTIQCQVDSQVTMMFWYRQQPGQSLTLIATANQGSEATYESGFVIDKFPISRPNLTFSTLTVSNMSPEDSSIYLCSVAPGLPNEKLFFGSGTQLSVL.

This chain joins TRBV21-1 and TRBJ2-7; the table's D call TRBD1 went unverified against the DNA. TRBV21-1 constitutes a pseudogene. This CDR3 is built from 16 residues. CDR3 DNA: TGTGCCAGCAGCACTGTGGGGCAGGGGGAAAACTACGAGCAGTACTTC. It translates to CASSTVGQGENYEQYF.

This rearrangement joins TRBV10-1 to TRBJ1-2, with 8 positions matching TRBD1. This CDR3 spans 13 amino acids. The V and J ends lost 6 bases and 2 bases, in that order; junction bases with no gene match: 2. Germline lookup yields CDR1 WNHNN and CDR2 SYGVQD (reference sequence). In DNA, the CDR3 is TGCGCCAGCAGCCGGGACAGGAACTATGGCTACACCTTC. This gives the protein CASSRDRNYGYTF.

In nucleotides, the CDR3 is TGTGCCAGCAGTTACTCGAAGTCAGGGCCCACCTACGAGCAGTACTTC. Translated, it gives CASSYSKSGPTYEQYF. The chain combines TRBV6-5 with TRBJ2-7; maybe TRBD1 (5 bases). CDR1 and CDR2 from the germline V gene are MNHEY and SVGAGI. Trimming pared 0 bases from V and 2 bases from J, leaving 14 bases between. This CDR3 is 16 amino acids long.

The V call is TRBV29-1, the J call TRBJ1-1, with a tentative D call TRBD1 (6 bases). The germline V gene encodes CDR1 SQVTM and CDR2 ANQGSEA. V was trimmed by 7 bases and J by 7 bases, leaving 16 bases between them. This CDR3 region has 12 residues. The CDR3, as DNA: TGCAGCGCGGGACCCAGGGGCGTTGAAGCTTTCTTT. Amino acids: CSAGPRGVEAFF.

The chain combines TRBV7-3 with TRBJ1-3; 8 bases map to TRBD1. The V gene's germline CDR1 is SGHTA and CDR2 FQGTGA. The CDR3 runs 13 residues. With 8 bases clipped from V and 8 bases from J, the junction kept 8 bases outside the gene matches. This CDR3 is CASSWDRRYTIYF. The CDR3 bases are TGTGCCAGCTCATGGGACAGGCGCTACACCATATATTTT.

J is TRBJ2-2 and V is TRBV28; maybe TRBD2 (6 bases). CDR1 and CDR2 from the germline V gene are MDHEN and SYDVKM. V lost 8 bases and J 5 bases, leaving 18 bases between the germline ends. This CDR3 is 15 amino acids long. CDR3 bases: TGTGCCAGCTCAAGGAGGCGGGGTGGTACCGGGGAGCTGTTTTTT. Translation: CASSRRRGGTGELFF. Full variable domain (remainder filled in from reference TRBV28 and TRBJ2-2): DVKVTQSSRYLVKRTGEKVFLECVQDMDHENMFWYRQDPGLGLRLIYFSYDVKMKEKGDIPEGYSVSREKKERFSLILESASTNQTSMYLCASSRRRGGTGELFFGEGSRLTVL.

V and J are TRBV3-1 (or the pseudogene TRBV3-2) and TRBJ1-5; D call uncertain. V lost 3 bases, J lost 6 bases, and 12 bases lay in between. Germline V gene data show CDR1 as LGHDT and CDR2 as YNNKEL (reference sequence). This CDR3 is 14 amino acids long. The CDR3 reads CASSQGYESQPQHF. The CDR3 coding sequence is TGTGCCAGCAGCCAGGGCTATGAGAGTCAGCCCCAGCATTTT.

This clone was recorded once. This chain joins TRBV4-2 and TRBJ2-3; D is uncertain. V lost 0 bases to trimming and J lost 10 bases, with 8 bases between them. Germline V gives CDR1 LGHNA, CDR2 YNFKEQ. The CDR3 sequence is 12 residues long. The CDR3 reads CASSQDLRPQYF. The CDR3 DNA sequence: TGTGCCAGCAGCCAAGATCTACGTCCGCAGTATTTT.

The chain has TRBV7-3 and TRBJ2-5; TRBD2 matches at 7 bases. This CDR3 is 15 amino acids long. V lost 2 bases, J lost 4 bases, and 7 bases stayed unmatched. Per germline, CDR1 SGHTA and CDR2 FQGTGA. The DNA for the CDR3 is TGTGCCAGCAGCTTAGACGGGAGGACGGGAGAGACCCAGTACTTC. This translates into CASSLDGRTGETQYF.

The chain combines TRBV7-3 with TRBJ2-5; TRBD1 agrees at 11 bases. Germline CDR1 reads SGHTA; CDR2 reads FQGTGA. The CDR3 is 16 amino acids. The junction had 4 bases not matched to a gene; V was cut back by 4 bases and J by 0 bases. CDR3 bases: TGTGCCAGCAGCTCAGAGGGACAGGGGGACCAAGAGACCCAGTACTTC. Translated, it gives CASSSEGQGDQETQYF.

The gene calls are TRBV19 and TRBJ1-6, with D uncertain. The CDR3 is 14 amino acids. From germline, CDR1 is LNHDA and CDR2 SQIVND (reference sequence). The V end was cut by 3 bases, the J end by 7 bases, with 10 bases between. The CDR3 loop is CASSMNILNSPLHF. Written as DNA, the CDR3 is TGTGCCAGTAGTATGAACATCTTGAATTCACCCCTCCACTTT.

CDR3 sequence reads: CASSLYERGVETQYF. The CDR3 DNA follows: TGTGCCAGCAGCTTATACGAGAGAGGAGTAGAGACCCAGTACTTC. V is TRBV7-9 and J is TRBJ2-5; D is uncertain. This CDR3 has 15 amino acids. V was clipped by 2 bases and J by 4 bases, with 14 bases between them. Germline CDR1 reads SEHNR; CDR2 reads FQNEAQ (reference sequence).

This clone was seen a few times. The chain links TRBV19 to TRBJ1-2; D is ambiguous. The CDR3 extends over 14 amino acids. Germline loops: CDR1 LNHDA, CDR2 SQIVND (reference sequence). V was cut by 3 bases and J by 1 base, with 9 bases left in between. CDR3 sequence reads: CASSITDNNYGYTF. CDR3 bases: TGTGCCAGTAGTATCACAGACAATAACTATGGCTACACCTTC.

This rearrangement joins TRBV4-2 to TRBJ1-3, with D perhaps matching TRBD1 (6 bases). V was shortened by 3 bases and J by 0 bases, with 12 bases between the two germline ends. Germline V CDR1 and CDR2: LGHNA, YNFKEQ. This CDR3 has 16 amino acids. The CDR3 spells CASSHYGQYSGNTIYF. Here the CDR3 DNA reads TGTGCCAGCAGCCATTATGGACAGTACTCTGGAAACACCATATATTTT.

J is TRBJ1-1 and V is TRBV5-5; D not certain. The CDR3 spans 15 residues. Germline-derived CDR1 and CDR2 are SGHKS and YYEKEE (reference sequence). V was clipped by 3 bases and J by 5 bases, with 17 bases between them. DNA of the CDR3: TGTGCCAGCAGCTCCAAACCTCTTGAGGTAACTGAAGCTTTCTTT. As protein: CASSSKPLEVTEAFF.